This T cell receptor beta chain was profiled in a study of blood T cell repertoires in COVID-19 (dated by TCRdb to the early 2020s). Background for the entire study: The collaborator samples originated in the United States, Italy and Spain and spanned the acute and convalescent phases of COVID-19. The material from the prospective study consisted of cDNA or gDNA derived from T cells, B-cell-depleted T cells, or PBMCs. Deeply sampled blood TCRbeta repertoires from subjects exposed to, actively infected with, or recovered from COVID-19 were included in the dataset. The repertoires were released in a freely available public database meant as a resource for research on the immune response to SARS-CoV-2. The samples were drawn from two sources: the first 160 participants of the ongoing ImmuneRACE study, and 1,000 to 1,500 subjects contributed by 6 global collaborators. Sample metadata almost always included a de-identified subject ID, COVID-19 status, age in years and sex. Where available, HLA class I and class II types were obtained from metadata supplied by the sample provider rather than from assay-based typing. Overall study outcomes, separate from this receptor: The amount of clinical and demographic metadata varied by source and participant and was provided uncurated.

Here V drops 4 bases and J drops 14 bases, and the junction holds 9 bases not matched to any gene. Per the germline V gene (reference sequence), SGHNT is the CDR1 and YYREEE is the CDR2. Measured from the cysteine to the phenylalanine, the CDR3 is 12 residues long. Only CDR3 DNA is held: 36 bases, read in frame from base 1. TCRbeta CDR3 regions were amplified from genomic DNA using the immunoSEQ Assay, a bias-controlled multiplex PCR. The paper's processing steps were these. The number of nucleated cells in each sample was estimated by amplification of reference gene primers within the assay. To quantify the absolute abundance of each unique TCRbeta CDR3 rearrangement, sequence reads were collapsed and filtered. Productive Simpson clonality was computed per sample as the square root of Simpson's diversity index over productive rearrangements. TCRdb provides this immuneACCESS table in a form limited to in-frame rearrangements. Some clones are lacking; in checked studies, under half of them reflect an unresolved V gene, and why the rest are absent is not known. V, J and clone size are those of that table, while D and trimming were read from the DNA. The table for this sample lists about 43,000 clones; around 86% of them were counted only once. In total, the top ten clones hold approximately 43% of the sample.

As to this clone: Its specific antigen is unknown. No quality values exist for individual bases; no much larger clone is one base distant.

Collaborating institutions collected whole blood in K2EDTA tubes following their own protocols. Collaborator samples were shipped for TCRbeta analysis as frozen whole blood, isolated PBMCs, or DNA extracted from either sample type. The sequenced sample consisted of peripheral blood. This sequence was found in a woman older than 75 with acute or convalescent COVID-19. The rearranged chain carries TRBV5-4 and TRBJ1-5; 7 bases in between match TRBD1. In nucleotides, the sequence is TGTGCCAGCAGCCGCCTCGGCGACAGGGAGCATTTT. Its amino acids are CASSRLGDREHF. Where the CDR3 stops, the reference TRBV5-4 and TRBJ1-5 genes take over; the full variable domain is ETGVTQSPTHLIKTRGQQVTLRCSSQSGHNTVSWYQQALGQGPQFIFQYYREEENGRGNFPPRFSGLQFPNYSSELNVNALELDDSALYLCASSRLGDREHFGDGTRLSIL.